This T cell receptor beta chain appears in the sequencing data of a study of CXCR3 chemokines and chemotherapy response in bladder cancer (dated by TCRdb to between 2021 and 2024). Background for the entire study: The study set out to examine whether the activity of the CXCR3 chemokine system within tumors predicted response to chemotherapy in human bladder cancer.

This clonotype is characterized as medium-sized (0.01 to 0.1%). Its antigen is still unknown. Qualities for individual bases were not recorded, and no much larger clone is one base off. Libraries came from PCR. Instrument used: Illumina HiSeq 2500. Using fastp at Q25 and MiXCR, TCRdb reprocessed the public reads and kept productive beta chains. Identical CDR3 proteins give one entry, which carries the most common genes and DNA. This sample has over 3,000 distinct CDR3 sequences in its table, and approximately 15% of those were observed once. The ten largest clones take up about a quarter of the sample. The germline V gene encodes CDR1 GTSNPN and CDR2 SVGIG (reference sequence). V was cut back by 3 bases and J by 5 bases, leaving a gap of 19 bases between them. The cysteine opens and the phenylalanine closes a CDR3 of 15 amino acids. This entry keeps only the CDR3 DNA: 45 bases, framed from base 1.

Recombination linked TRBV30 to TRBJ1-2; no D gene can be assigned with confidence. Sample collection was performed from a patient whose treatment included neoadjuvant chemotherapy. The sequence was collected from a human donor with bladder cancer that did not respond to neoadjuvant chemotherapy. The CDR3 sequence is CAWRPRQALRYGYTF. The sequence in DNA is TGTGCCTGGAGACCTCGACAAGCGCTGAGGTATGGCTACACCTTC.